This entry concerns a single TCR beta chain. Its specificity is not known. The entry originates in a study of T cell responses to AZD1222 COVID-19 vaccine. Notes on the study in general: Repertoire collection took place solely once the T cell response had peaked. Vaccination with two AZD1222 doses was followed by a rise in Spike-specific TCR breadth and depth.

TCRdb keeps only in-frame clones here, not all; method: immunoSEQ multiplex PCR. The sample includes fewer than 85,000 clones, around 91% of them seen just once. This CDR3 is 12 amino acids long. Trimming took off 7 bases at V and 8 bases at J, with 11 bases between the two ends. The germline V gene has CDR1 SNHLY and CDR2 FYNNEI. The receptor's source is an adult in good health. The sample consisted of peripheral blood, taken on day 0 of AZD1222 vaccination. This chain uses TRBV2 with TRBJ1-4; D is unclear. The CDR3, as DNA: TGTGCCAGCAAGCTTGGGGAAGAAAAACTGTTTTTT. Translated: CASKLGEEKLFF.